This TCR beta chain originates from a study of T cells after yellow fever vaccination. This CDR3 comprises 12 residues. CDR1 and CDR2 (germline): SGHKS, YYEKEE (reference sequence). V was clipped by 2 bases and J by 8 bases, with 8 bases between them. Broader study findings: After the booster, about 95% of CD4 and more than 75% of CD8 primary-response clones were re-detected.

TCRdb re-analysed the 5' RACE reads in MiXCR, keeping a single row per CDR3 protein. The table records 14,000 or so distinct CDR3 sequences, approximately 6.8% of them present only once. This clonotype counts as medium-sized. The starting material was PBMCs, either bulk or a sorted T-cell subset (CD4+, CD8+, memory, or dextramer-sorted; not recorded which), obtained on the day of the yellow fever booster vaccination. The genes are TRBV5-5 and TRBJ2-1; D is unresolved. The TCR comes from a young man who received the YFV17D yellow fever vaccine. This chain's CDR3 is CASSFRVDEQFF. CDR3 DNA: TGTGCCAGCAGCTTTAGAGTAGATGAGCAGTTCTTC.